A few counts support the clone carrying this T cell receptor (beta chain). This specimen comes from a study of response to subunit inactivated influenza vaccine. TCRdb recomputed calls from the RT-PCR reads with MiXCR, one row per CDR3 protein. Among some 540,000 distinct CDR3 sequences listed, roughly 23% were seen once. The V end lost 5 bases, the J end lost 0 bases, and 14 bases lay between the germline ends. The CDR3 totals 16 residues. A further study also used this sample, focusing on T cells expressing NK-cell markers. As reported in that work: 5'RACE template switching with UMIs produced the TCR beta cDNA. In several experiments, sorting was restricted to alpha-beta TCR T cells by an anti-gamma-delta TCR antibody. Six or seven donors had dominant NKG2C+ clonotypes that comprised about 1.0-8% of their CD8+ T cells.

This TCR came from a man aged 50 to 59 who received an inactivated influenza vaccine. This material consisted of CD4+ T cells sorted from PBMCs, taken 11 to 12 days after vaccination. The gene calls are TRBV12-3 or TRBV12-4 and TRBJ1-5, with D tentatively TRBD1 (6 bases). The CDR3 DNA follows: TGTGCCAGCAGTGCGGACAGCTACTATAGCAATCAGCCCCAGCATTTT. Its protein product is CASSADSYYSNQPQHF.